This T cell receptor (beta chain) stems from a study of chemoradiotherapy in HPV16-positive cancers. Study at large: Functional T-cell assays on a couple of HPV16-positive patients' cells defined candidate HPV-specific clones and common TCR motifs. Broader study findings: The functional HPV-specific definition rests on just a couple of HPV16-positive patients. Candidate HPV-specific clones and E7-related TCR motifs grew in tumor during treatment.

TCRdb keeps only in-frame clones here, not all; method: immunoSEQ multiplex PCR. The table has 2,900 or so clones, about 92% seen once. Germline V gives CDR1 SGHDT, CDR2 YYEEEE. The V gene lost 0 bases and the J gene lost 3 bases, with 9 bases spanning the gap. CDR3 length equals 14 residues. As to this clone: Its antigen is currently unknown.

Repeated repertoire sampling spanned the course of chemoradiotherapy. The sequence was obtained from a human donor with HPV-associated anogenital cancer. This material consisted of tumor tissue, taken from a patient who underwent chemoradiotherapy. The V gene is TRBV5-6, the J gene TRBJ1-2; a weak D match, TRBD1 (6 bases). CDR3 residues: CASSLDRVYYGYTF. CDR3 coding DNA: TGTGCCAGCAGCTTGGACAGGGTGTACTATGGCTACACCTTC.